This T cell receptor beta chain was sequenced for a study of early stage breast cancer tumors. Whole-study context: Of around 15 invasive breast tumors, more than nine were hormone receptor-positive, HER2-negative. The study, taken as a whole, reports: Blood repertoires resembled normal breast more than tumor.

Each sample had two DNA replicates, roughly 0.5 ug blood or roughly 1.6 ug tissue. Profiling relied on immunoSEQ multiplex PCR, and the TCRdb table lists in-frame clones only, not all of them. The data hold nearly 70,000 clones, with more than 70% observed a single time. The CDR3 has 14 amino acids. Germline CDR1 is KGHSH and CDR2 is LQKENI. The V end was cut by 4 bases, the J end by 2 bases, with 11 bases between. As for this clone: Its antigen is undetermined.

This sequence was found in a person aged 35-55 years with breast cancer. This sequence joins TRBV18 and TRBJ1-1, with a tentative D call TRBD1 (5 bases). Sequencing was performed on blood. The CDR3: CASSHRDPNTEAFF. CDR3 in DNA: TGTGCCAGCTCACACCGGGACCCAAACACTGAAGCTTTCTTT. The full variable domain, completed using reference TRBV18 and TRBJ1-1, is NAGVMQNPRHLVRRRGQEARLRCSPMKGHSHVYWYRQLPEEGLKFMVYLQKENIIDESGMPKERFSAEFPKEGPSILRIQQVVRGDSAAYFCASSHRDPNTEAFFGQGTRLTVV.